Listed below are T cell receptor beta chains from one sample, sequenced in a study of blood T cells in healthy people across ages. MiXCR was run by TCRdb on the 5' RACE reads, yielding one entry per CDR3 protein. The sample has about 680,000 distinct CDR3 sequences; roughly 49% are singletons. Sequenced input: blood. The receptors here all came from a woman in her sixties or seventies in good health. Each CDR3 is given with its conserved first and last residue. A D gene is named only where the DNA matches it firmly. Expanded clones get a size class; other rows say once, few or many, or leave the size out.

V gene	D gene	J gene	clone size	CDR3 DNA	CDR3 protein
TRBV20-1	TRBD1	TRBJ1-6	.	TGCAGTGTACGAGGGACAGGAAATTCACCCCTCCACTTT	CSVRGTGNSPLHF
TRBV11-2	.	TRBJ2-6	once	TGTGCCAGCAGCTCCCATCCAGGCCCCAGGGGGGCCAACGTCCTGACTTTC	CASSSHPGPRGANVLTF
TRBV7-2	TRBD1	TRBJ1-4	.	TGTGCCAGCAGCTTAGGGTACAGGGGGGTCAATGAAAAACTGTTTTTT	CASSLGYRGVNEKLFF
TRBV5-1	.	TRBJ2-5	few	TGCGCCAGCAGCCCCCGGAGCGCCTCCCCAGAGACCCAGTACTTC	CASSPRSASPETQYF
TRBV6-4	TRBD2	TRBJ2-5	few	TGTGCCAGCAGTAGACTAGCGGGATCCCACAATGAGCAGTACTTC	CASSRLAGSHNEQYF
TRBV18	TRBD2	TRBJ2-1	.	TGTGCCAGCTCACCACCGGTGGATAGCGGGAACTTCCAGTTCTTC	CASSPPVDSGNFQFF
TRBV7-9	.	TRBJ1-4	.	TGTGCCAGCAGCCTATATAGCCGGGACGGTGAAAAACTGTTTTTT	CASSLYSRDGEKLFF
TRBV20-1	TRBD1	TRBJ2-7	.	TGCAGTGTCCCGGACAGGGGGTTCCACGAGCAGTACTTC	CSVPDRGFHEQYF
TRBV27	.	TRBJ2-3	few	TGTGCCAGCAGGCCCCTCGGCATGTATACGCAGTATTTT	CASRPLGMYTQYF
TRBV27	.	TRBJ1-4	.	TGTGCCAGCAGTTTTGGGACGGTCAATGAAAAACTGTTTTTT	CASSFGTVNEKLFF
TRBV6-6	TRBD1	TRBJ2-7	many	TGTGCCAGCAGAACAGGGGACGAGCAGTACTTC	CASRTGDEQYF
TRBV6-5	.	TRBJ1-2	.	TGTGCCAGCAGTCGGGGACGAGACTATGGCTACACCTTC	CASSRGRDYGYTF
TRBV10-3	.	TRBJ2-5	few	TGTGCCACCAAACTGACAGTAGACCAAGAGACCCAGTACTTC	CATKLTVDQETQYF
TRBV7-3	TRBD2	TRBJ2-3	.	TGTGCCAGCAGCCCATGGGGACTAGCGGGAGGTTTTGATACGCAGTATTTT	CASSPWGLAGGFDTQYF
TRBV10-3	.	TRBJ2-1	.	TGTGCCATCTCTCTTCTCGATGAGCAGTTCTTC	CAISLLDEQFF
TRBV27	TRBD1	TRBJ2-7	.	TGTGCCAGCAGTCCATCCGGGACAGCTCCCTACGAGCAGTACTTC	CASSPSGTAPYEQYF
TRBV18	TRBD1	TRBJ2-7	.	TGTGCCAGCTCACCCGGACAGGGGGCCAACGAGCAGTACTTC	CASSPGQGANEQYF
TRBV29-1	.	TRBJ2-1	few	TGCAGCGCTTACAGTTACAATGAGCAGTTCTTC	CSAYSYNEQFF
TRBV7-2	TRBD2	TRBJ2-2	few	TGTGCCAGCAGCTTAGAAGGACTAGCGAGTATACAGCTGTTTTTT	CASSLEGLASIQLFF
TRBV15	TRBD1	TRBJ2-3	once	TGTGCCACCAGCGGAGTGGACAGGCACGCAGATACGCAGTATTTT	CATSGVDRHADTQYF
TRBV7-2	TRBD2	TRBJ2-7	few	TGTGCCAGCAGCCCAAAAAGCGGGGGATCCTACGAGCAGTACTTC	CASSPKSGGSYEQYF
TRBV9	.	TRBJ2-3	.	TGTGCCAGCAGCCAAGCAGGGGAAAGTACGCAGTATTTT	CASSQAGESTQYF
TRBV6-2/TRBV6-3	.	TRBJ2-1	once	TGTGCCAGCAGTTACTCGTATTTGGATGAGCAGTTCTTC	CASSYSYLDEQFF
TRBV5-1	TRBD1	TRBJ1-1	.	TGCGCCAGCAGATACAGGGGTGCGAACACTGAAGCTTTCTTT	CASRYRGANTEAFF
TRBV20-1	.	TRBJ2-7	few	TGCAGTGCTAGTGGGACATCGGTCTCCTACGAGCAGTACTTC	CSASGTSVSYEQYF
TRBV9	.	TRBJ2-7	many	TGTGCCAGCAGCGTAGGGGGTAACGAGCAGTACTTC	CASSVGGNEQYF
TRBV20-1	TRBD2	TRBJ2-1	.	TGCAGTGCTAGACCGGGACTAGCCGATTTTAGCTCCTACAATGAGCAGTTCTTC	CSARPGLADFSSYNEQFF
TRBV5-1	TRBD2	TRBJ2-7	.	TGCGCCAGCAGCTTGCTTGGACTAGCGGGAGAGCAGTACTTC	CASSLLGLAGEQYF
TRBV24-1	.	TRBJ1-2	.	TGTGCCACCAGTGACGAAAAAGCAGGGGACTACACCTTC	CATSDEKAGDYTF
TRBV4-3	TRBD2	TRBJ2-7	.	TGCGCCAGCAGCCAGGTAACGGGACTAGCCTACGAGCAGTACTTC	CASSQVTGLAYEQYF
TRBV3-1	TRBD2	TRBJ2-1	.	TGTGCCAGCAGCCAAGACTGGGGTGGGACTAGTCAGTTCTTC	CASSQDWGGTSQFF
TRBV9	TRBD1	TRBJ2-1	few	TGTGCCAGCAGCGTTGGGACAGGGAACTACAATGAGCAGTTCTTC	CASSVGTGNYNEQFF
TRBV5-1	TRBD1	TRBJ1-2	.	TGCGCCAGCAGCCAAGCCGGGACAGGGGGCCGAAACTATGGCTACACCTTC	CASSQAGTGGRNYGYTF
TRBV20-1	.	TRBJ2-5	.	TGCAGTGCTAGAGATCCCCTCAGGGGCGGAGAGACCCAGTACTTC	CSARDPLRGGETQYF
TRBV27	TRBD1	TRBJ2-3	.	TGTGCCAGCAGTTACTCAAACAGACACAGGGGGTACTCCCCAGATACGCAGTATTTT	CASSYSNRHRGYSPDTQYF
TRBV6-5	TRBD1	TRBJ2-1	.	TGTGCCAGCAGTTACGCCTCGGGACAGAAATACAATGAGCAGTTCTTC	CASSYASGQKYNEQFF
TRBV27	TRBD2	TRBJ2-3	.	TGTGCCAGCAGTTTATCGGGACTAGCGGCAGATACGCAGTATTTT	CASSLSGLAADTQYF
TRBV27	TRBD1	TRBJ2-7	few	TGTGCCAGCAGTCTCTCTCCCGGGACAGCTACCTACGAGCAGTACTTC	CASSLSPGTATYEQYF
TRBV30	TRBD1	TRBJ2-7	once	TGTGTCTGGAAAGCAAGGGGGCGGGACAGGGGGATCAACGAGCAGTACTTC	CVWKARGRDRGINEQYF
TRBV10-3	.	TRBJ2-1	few	TGTGCCATCACCCCTAGACAGGCTGGGGACAATGAGCAGTTCTTC	CAITPRQAGDNEQFF
TRBV20-1	.	TRBJ2-5	few	TGCAGTGCTCACAATAGAGTGTCCCAAGAGACCCAGTACTTC	CSAHNRVSQETQYF
TRBV21-1	.	TRBJ2-7	few	TGTGCCAGCAGCAATCTGACCCCAGCGGGAGGGCCAACCGAGCAGTACTTC	CASSNLTPAGGPTEQYF
TRBV20-1	.	TRBJ1-1	.	TGCAGTGCTAGCTTCTCAGAAGCTTTCTTT	CSASFSEAFF
TRBV5-1	.	TRBJ1-2	few	TGCGCCAGCAGCTATGGGGGAGACGGCTACACCTTC	CASSYGGDGYTF
TRBV15	TRBD1	TRBJ1-2	.	TGTGCCACCAGCAGAGGATCGCCGGGACAGAGCCCTGAGGGCTACACCTTC	CATSRGSPGQSPEGYTF
TRBV7-2	TRBD1	TRBJ1-4	.	TGTGCCAGCAGCGACTCCGGGACAGCATTTGAAAAACTGTTTTTT	CASSDSGTAFEKLFF
TRBV29-1	.	TRBJ2-3	.	TGCAGCGTAGCCCAACACAGGGCAGGTACGCAGTATTTT	CSVAQHRAGTQYF
TRBV12-3/TRBV12-4	.	TRBJ2-1	.	TGTGCCAGCAGTGCGTTTAGGGGTGCTGAGCAGTTCTTC	CASSAFRGAEQFF
TRBV20-1	TRBD1	TRBJ2-3	.	TGCAGTGCTAGAGGACCTCAGGGGGTAGATACGCAGTATTTT	CSARGPQGVDTQYF
TRBV12-3/TRBV12-4	.	TRBJ2-5	.	TGTGCCAGCAGTTTAAAGGAACTCGGCGAGACCCAGTACTTC	CASSLKELGETQYF
TRBV28	TRBD1	TRBJ2-1	.	TGTGCCAGCAGGACTGACAGGGAGTCCTACAATGAGCAGTTCTTC	CASRTDRESYNEQFF
TRBV5-1	TRBD2	TRBJ2-3	few	TGCGCCAGCAGCTTCGGGTTTTCTAGCGGGATTACAGATACGCAGTATTTT	CASSFGFSSGITDTQYF